This T cell receptor beta chain was recovered during a study of blood T cell repertoires in COVID-19. Study background: Collection of acute and convalescent COVID-19 samples took place in the United States, Italy and Spain. Sources were T cells, B-cell-depleted T cells, or PBMCs; the material itself was cDNA or gDNA.

The CDR3 sequence is 14 residues long. Germline loops: CDR1 MNHEY, CDR2 SMNVEV (reference sequence). Trimming stripped 5 bases from V and 2 bases from J, with 12 bases between. Assay used: immunoSEQ multiplex PCR; TCRdb lists only in-frame clones, some missing. The repertoire holds hundreds of thousands of clones, around 81% seen once, with 4.1% in the top ten. The TCR comes from a woman between 50 and 59 years old with active or convalescent COVID-19. What was sequenced was peripheral blood. V and J are TRBV27 and TRBJ2-5, with D possibly being TRBD1 (5 bases). The CDR3, as DNA: TGTGCCAGCAGTCGAGACAGAAGACAAGAGACCCAGTACTTC. Protein: CASSRDRRQETQYF.